What follows describes a single T cell receptor beta chain. Its antigen is not identified. Sequence at one end of the junction differs from germline and may be a read error. The sample is drawn from a study of tumor-infiltrating lymphocytes in primary liver carcinoma. Whole-study context: Spanning 4.2 to 10 cm, the tumors were T1-T3 N0M0.

General study points: For tumor-adjacent and tumor-blood pairs, overlap was less than that seen for tumor region pairs. Found in all five tumor regions were only about 7.5-25% of top clones.

The study co-extracted DNA and RNA from approximately 20-30 mg of unsorted bulk tissue. Each participant had primary liver carcinoma, and surgical resection was the treatment. TCR beta cDNA came from about 500 ng total RNA, primed with a constant-region primer. Three nested multiplex PCR rounds of slightly modified ARM-PCR generated TCR beta libraries. A C-beta reverse primer and TRBV1-TRBV30 forward primers served in each of the first two PCR rounds, at ten to eleven cycles apiece. TCRdb redid the calling of the multiplex PCR reads with MiXCR, one entry per CDR3 protein. The sample has some 120,000 distinct CDR3 sequences, around two thirds seen once. The CDR3 spans 17 residues. From germline, CDR1 is SGHRS and CDR2 YFSETQ.

The sample consisted of liver tumor tissue from sampling region 1. The subset was: tumor region T1, superior pole. This clonotype was sampled from a woman in her sixties with primary liver carcinoma and hepatitis B virus infection. This rearrangement joins TRBV5-1 to TRBJ2-1; TRBD2 agrees at 7 bases. The CDR3: CASNLGGRGAGDYEQFF. The CDR3 coding sequence is TGCGCCAGCAACTTGGGAGGGAGGGGAGCCGGTGACTATGAGCAGTTCTTC.